This T cell receptor (beta chain) was identified in a study of radiotherapy plus CTLA-4 blockade in lung cancer. Chemo-refractory metastatic non-small-cell lung cancer patients underwent focal radiation alongside CTLA-4 blockade with ipilimumab. Repertoires were generated with immunoSEQ multiplex PCR, while TCRdb's copy carries only in-frame clones and drops some. Of 90,000 to 150,000 clones listed, around 75% are singletons. Germline CDR1 and CDR2: SGHNT and YYREEE (reference sequence). V gave up 0 bases and J gave up 3 bases, with 9 bases separating them. This CDR3 region has 14 residues. The sequence was obtained from a human donor with non-small cell lung cancer who had a partial response to radiotherapy plus ipilimumab. The sample was peripheral blood, taken from a patient treated with radiotherapy plus ipilimumab. This chain joins TRBV5-4 and TRBJ1-1; D call uncertain. Written as DNA, the CDR3 is TGTGCCAGCAGCTTGGTGAACCGGGACACTGAAGCTTTCTTT. Translating it yields CASSLVNRDTEAFF.